A single sample gave rise to the 10 T cell receptor beta chains below, sequenced in a study of T cells expressing NK-cell markers. TCRdb reanalyzed the 5' RACE reads and collapses them to one entry per CDR3 protein, without DNA. The specimen's table records 500,000 to 600,000 distinct CDR3 sequences. Sequencing used blood T cells: a sorted CD56 or NKG2C T cell subset, CD4+ or CD8+ T cells, or bulk PBMC T cells (not recorded which). The receptors originated from a man in his late teens or twenties in good health.

The chain recombines TRBV28 with TRBJ2-1; the D call from TCRdb, TRBD1, cannot be confirmed without DNA. This CDR3 has 14 residues. Germline values: CDR1 MDHEN, CDR2 SYDVKM. CDR3: CASSYRGRRDEQFF.

The chain is built from TRBV7-8 and TRBJ2-1; TCRdb names TRBD2, which stays unverified in the absence of DNA. The V gene's germline CDR1 is SGHVS and CDR2 FQNEAQ. The CDR3 is made up of 16 amino acids. The chain's CDR3 is CASSLSWSGVGNEQFF.

J is TRBJ1-1 and V is TRBV5-6. The CDR3 is 14 residues long. CDR1 is SGHDT, CDR2 YYEEEE, per germline. This CDR3 reads CASSFPFSNTEAFF. Supplemented by reference TRBV5-6 and TRBJ1-1, the full variable domain reads DAGVTQSPTHLIKTRGQQVTLRCSPKSGHDTVSWYQQALGQGPQFIFQYYEEEERQRGNFPDRFSGHQFPNYSSELNVNALLLGDSALYLCASSFPFSNTEAFFGQGTRLTVV.

This chain links TRBV7-6 with TRBJ2-5; TCRdb's D call, TRBD1, is unchecked because there is no DNA. Per the germline V gene, CDR1 is SGHVS and CDR2 is FNYEAQ. The CDR3 contains 14 residues. CDR3: CASSRTGTQETQYF.

The chain joins TRBV12-3 or TRBV12-4 to TRBJ2-1; there is no DNA to check the TCRdb D call of TRBD2. The length of the CDR3 is 16 residues. CDR3 loop: CASKQTSGRWGHEQFF.

This chain's CDR3 is CASSLGNVVGVTGELFF. The genes are TRBV18 and TRBJ2-2. Per the germline V gene, CDR1 is KGHSH and CDR2 is LQKENI. CDR3 length: 17 residues.

This sequence joins TRBV12-3 or TRBV12-4 and TRBJ2-3. This CDR3 has 12 residues. Here the CDR3 reads CASSFLADTQYF.

V usage is TRBV12-3 or TRBV12-4 and J usage is TRBJ1-3. This CDR3 is built from 15 residues. The CDR3 sequence: CASSFRRNSGNTIYF.

The chain couples TRBV24-1 to TRBJ2-2; TCRdb gives TRBD1 as the D gene, but with no DNA this cannot be confirmed. The CDR3 extends over 16 amino acids. From germline, CDR1 is KGHDR and CDR2 SFDVKD. The CDR3 reads CATSDRDRGPAGELFF.

The chain couples TRBV6-1 to TRBJ2-3; TCRdb's D call of TRBD2 is untestable without DNA. The CDR3 sequence is 18 residues long. Germline V lookup: CDR1 MNHNS, CDR2 SASEGT. The CDR3 spells CASSSKLGLAGPSDTQYF.